The clone carrying this T cell receptor beta chain was seen just once. Its matching antigen is unknown. This sample is part of a study of CD8+CD57+ T cells in acquired aplastic anemia. Overall study context: Sorted CD4+ and CD8+ cell DNA averaged around 3 ug. General study points: The same twenty-nine CD8+ CDR3 sequences occurred in patients and in controls. Patients showed no significant difference from controls in CD8+ Simpson's diversity.

Germline values: CDR1 LNHDA, CDR2 SQIVND (reference sequence). The germline V and J ends were trimmed by 0 bases and 8 bases, with 14 bases remaining between them. This CDR3 has 15 residues. It was genomic DNA that served as the template for profiling TCR beta VDJ and CDR3. Each CDR3 protein is one row after TCRdb ran MiXCR on the reads. The repertoire holds 450,000 to 600,000 distinct CDR3 sequences, approximately 33% seen once, with 0.75% to 0.95% in the top ten. Patients chosen for sequencing had shown CD8+CD57+ cell expansion by flow cytometry. Among the patients, all had severe acquired aplastic anemia.

The chain recombines TRBV19 with TRBJ1-3, with D maybe TRBD1 (5 bases). The TCR sequence derives from a human donor with aplastic anemia. Sequenced material: sorted CD4+, CD8+, or CD8+CD57+ T cells (not recorded which) from PBMCs. Here the CDR3 reads CASSIDRWDGYTIYF. CDR3 coding DNA: TGTGCCAGTAGTATAGACAGGTGGGACGGCTACACCATATATTTT.